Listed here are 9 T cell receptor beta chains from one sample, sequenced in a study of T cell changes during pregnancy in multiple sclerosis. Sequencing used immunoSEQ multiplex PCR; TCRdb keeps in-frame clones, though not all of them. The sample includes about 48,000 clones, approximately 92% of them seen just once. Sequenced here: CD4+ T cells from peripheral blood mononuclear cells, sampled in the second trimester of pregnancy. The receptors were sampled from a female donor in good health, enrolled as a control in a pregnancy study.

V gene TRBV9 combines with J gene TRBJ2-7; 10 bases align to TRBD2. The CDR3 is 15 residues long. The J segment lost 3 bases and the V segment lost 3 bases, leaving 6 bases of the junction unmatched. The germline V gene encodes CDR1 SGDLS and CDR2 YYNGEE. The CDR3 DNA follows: TGTGCCAGCAGCGGGACAGCGGGAGGGGTCTACGAGCAGTACTTC. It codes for CASSGTAGGVYEQYF.

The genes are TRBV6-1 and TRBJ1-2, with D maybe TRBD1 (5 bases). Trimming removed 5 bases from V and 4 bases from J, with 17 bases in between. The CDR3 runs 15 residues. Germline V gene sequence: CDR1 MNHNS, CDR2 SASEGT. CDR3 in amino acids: CASSTAWGDRYGYTF. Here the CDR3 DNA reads TGTGCCAGCAGTACTGCTTGGGGCGACCGCTATGGCTACACCTTC.

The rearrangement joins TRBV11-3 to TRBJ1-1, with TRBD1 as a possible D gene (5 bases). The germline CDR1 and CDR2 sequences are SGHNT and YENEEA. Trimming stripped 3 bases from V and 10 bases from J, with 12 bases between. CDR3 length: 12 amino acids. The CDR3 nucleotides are TGTGCCAGCAGCTTGGGCCAGGGAGGAGCTTTCTTT. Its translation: CASSLGQGGAFF.

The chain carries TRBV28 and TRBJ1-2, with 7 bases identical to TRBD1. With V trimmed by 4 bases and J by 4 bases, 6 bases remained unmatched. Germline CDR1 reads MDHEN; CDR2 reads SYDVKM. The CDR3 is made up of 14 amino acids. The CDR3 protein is CASSSHRGGYGYTF. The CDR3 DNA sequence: TGTGCCAGCAGTTCCCACAGGGGCGGCTATGGCTACACCTTC.

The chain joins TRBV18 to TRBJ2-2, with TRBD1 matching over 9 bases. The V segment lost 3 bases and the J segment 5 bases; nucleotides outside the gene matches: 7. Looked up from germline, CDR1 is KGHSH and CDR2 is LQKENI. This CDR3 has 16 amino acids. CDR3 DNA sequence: TGTGCCAGCTCACCTGGGACAGGGCCCACGACCGGGGAGCTGTTTTTT. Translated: CASSPGTGPTTGELFF.

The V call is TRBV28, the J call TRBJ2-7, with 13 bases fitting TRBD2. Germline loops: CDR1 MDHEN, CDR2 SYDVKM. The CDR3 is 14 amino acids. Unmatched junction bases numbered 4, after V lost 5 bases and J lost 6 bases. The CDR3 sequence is CASSRTSGGVEQYF. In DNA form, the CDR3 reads TGTGCCAGCAGTCGGACTAGCGGGGGCGTCGAGCAGTACTTC.

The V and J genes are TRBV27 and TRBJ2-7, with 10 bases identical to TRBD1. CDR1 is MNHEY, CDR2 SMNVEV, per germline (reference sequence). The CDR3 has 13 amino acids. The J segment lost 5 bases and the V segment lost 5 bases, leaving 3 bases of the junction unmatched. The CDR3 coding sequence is TGTGCCAGCAGTCAAGGGACAGGGGACGAGCAGTACTTC. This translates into CASSQGTGDEQYF.

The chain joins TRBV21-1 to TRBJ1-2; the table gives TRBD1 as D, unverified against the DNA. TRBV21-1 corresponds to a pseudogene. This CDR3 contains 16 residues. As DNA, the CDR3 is TGTGCCAGCAGCAAAGGCACCTACAGGGGTACCTATGGCTACACCTTC. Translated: CASSKGTYRGTYGYTF.

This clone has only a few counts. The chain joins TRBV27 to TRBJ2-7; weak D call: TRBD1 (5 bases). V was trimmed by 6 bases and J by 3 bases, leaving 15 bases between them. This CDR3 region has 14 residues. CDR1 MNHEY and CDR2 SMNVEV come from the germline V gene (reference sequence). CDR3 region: CASSRGPGYYEQYF. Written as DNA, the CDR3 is TGTGCCAGCAGCCGCGGACCAGGGTACTACGAGCAGTACTTC.